These T cell receptor beta chains were read from a single sample in a study of breast tumors, draining lymph nodes, adjacent tissues. TCRdb re-analysed the multiplex PCR reads in MiXCR, keeping a single row per CDR3 protein. Here the sample spans under 300,000 distinct CDR3 sequences, less than 45% being singletons. Material: axillary lymph node tissue. These receptors were obtained from a female donor with breast cancer. Some clones in this sample may be carry-over from other donors' samples. Both conserved end residues are part of each CDR3. The D gene is left open where the match is weak. Clone size is given for some rows only: seen once, a few or many times, or a class if the clone is expanded.

>TRBV29-1|.|TRBJ1-3|TRBD1
CSLGDSLPSGNIIYF
TGCAGCTTGGGGGACAGCCTTCCCTCTGGAAACATCATATATTTT
>TRBV14|many|TRBJ1-6|.
CASSRTGYSNSPLHF
TGTGCCAGCAGCCGTACAGGATACAGTAATTCACCCCTCCACTTT
>TRBV5-1|many|TRBJ2-5|.
CASSSGSETQYF
TGCGCCAGCAGCTCTGGATCAGAGACCCAGTACTTC
>TRBV4-1|.|TRBJ2-2|TRBD2
CASSQDIPGLAGVNTGELFF
TGCGCCAGCAGCCAAGACATCCCGGGACTAGCGGGAGTGAACACCGGGGAGCTGTTTTTT
>TRBV28|.|TRBJ2-7|TRBD2
CASSRGGAYEQYF
TGTGCCAGCAGTCGGGGGGGGGCCTACGAGCAGTACTTC
>TRBV20-1|many|TRBJ1-3|TRBD1
CSATLTGGRNTIYF
TGCAGTGCCACCTTAACAGGGGGCAGAAACACCATATATTTT
>TRBV5-5|.|TRBJ2-1|.
CASSLGPNTDTQFF
TGTGCCAGCAGCTTGGGGCCTAACACAGATACGCAGTTCTTC
>TRBV12-3/TRBV12-4|once|TRBJ2-6|.
CASSFGRGRMLVLTF
TGTGCCAGCAGTTTCGGGCGGGGGCGCATGTTAGTCCTGACTTTC
>TRBV7-9|.|TRBJ1-2|.
CASSLSSGGFYGYPF
TGTGCCAGCAGCCTCTCTAGCGGGGGCTTCTATGGCTACCCCTTC
>TRBV7-4|.|TRBJ2-1|.
CASSLVAGGCYNEQFF
TGTGCCAGCAGCTTAGTCGCGGGCGGGTGCTACAATGAGCAGTTCTTC
>TRBV3-1|few|TRBJ2-1|TRBD2
CASSTRTSGNEQFF
TGTGCCAGCAGCACCCGGACTAGCGGGAATGAGCAGTTCTTC
>TRBV25-1|many|TRBJ2-3|.
CASSDRGGTSMDTQYF
TGTGCCAGCAGTGACCGAGGCGGGACGTCGATGGATACGCAGTATTTT
>TRBV24-1|.|TRBJ2-3|TRBD2
CATSDPGTSGNTDTQYF
TGTGCCACCAGTGATCCCGGGACTAGCGGGAACACAGATACGCAGTATTTT
>TRBV24-1|.|TRBJ1-5|.
CATSDLARGSNQPQHF
TGTGCCACCAGTGATTTGGCCAGGGGTAGCAATCAGCCCCAGCATTTT
>TRBV4-1|many|TRBJ2-5|.
CASSQGNRNQETQYF
TGCGCCAGCAGCCAAGGAAACAGGAACCAAGAGACCCAGTACTTC
>TRBV10-2|.|TRBJ2-2|.
CASSEAGFGVGELFF
TGCGCCAGCAGTGAGGCAGGTTTTGGTGTCGGGGAGCTGTTTTTT
>TRBV7-2|many|TRBJ1-6|.
CASSFEVSYNSPLHF
TGTGCCAGCAGCTTTGAAGTCTCTTATAATTCACCCCTCCACTTT
>TRBV11-2|once|TRBJ2-3|.
CASSEFRLPTDTQYF
TGTGCCAGCAGCGAATTTCGCCTCCCCACAGATACGCAGTATTTT
>TRBV27|.|TRBJ2-7|.
CASSSRVSYEQYF
TGTGCCAGCAGTAGCCGTGTTTCCTACGAGCAGTACTTC
>TRBV20-1|.|TRBJ2-6|TRBD2
CSYGTSGGDAGANVLTF
TGCAGCTACGGGACTAGCGGGGGGGACGCGGGGGCCAACGTCCTGACTTTC
>TRBV15|many|TRBJ2-7|TRBD1
CATSRAGTGSYEQYF
TGTGCCACCAGCAGAGCCGGGACAGGCTCCTACGAGCAGTACTTC
>TRBV20-1|many|TRBJ2-7|TRBD2
CSAPRSLAGGLYEQYF
TGCAGTGCTCCCAGGTCCCTAGCGGGAGGGCTGTACGAGCAGTACTTC
>TRBV9|.|TRBJ2-5|.
CASSVAVGGYQETQYF
TGTGCCAGCAGCGTAGCTGTTGGGGGGTACCAAGAGACCCAGTACTTC
>TRBV20-1|many|TRBJ2-1|TRBD2
CSAREGLAINEQFF
TGCAGTGCTAGAGAAGGACTAGCGATCAATGAGCAGTTCTTC
>TRBV13|many|TRBJ2-7|TRBD2
CASSFDSGGASRRYF
TGTGCCAGCAGCTTCGATAGCGGGGGGGCCTCGAGGCGGTACTTC
>TRBV2|.|TRBJ1-5|.
CASRPTSGTSKGNQPQHF
TGTGCCAGCAGACCGACTAGCGGGACATCTAAGGGGAATCAGCCCCAGCATTTT
>TRBV27|.|TRBJ2-7|TRBD1
CASSFGTGTREQYF
TGTGCCAGCAGTTTCGGGACAGGGACTCGGGAGCAGTACTTC
>TRBV20-1|.|TRBJ1-2|.
CSAKGVVYGSTF
TGCAGTGCCAAGGGGGTGGTTTATGGCTCCACCTTC
>TRBV28|few|TRBJ1-6|.
CASSLRNSPLHF
TGTGCCAGCAGTTTGCGTAATTCACCCCTCCACTTT
>TRBV20-1|.|TRBJ2-5|TRBD2
CSADPGLAGPGGTQYF
TGCAGTGCTGATCCGGGACTAGCGGGGCCGGGGGGGACCCAGTACTTC
>TRBV25-1|.|TRBJ1-2|.
CASSARLRELNTYTF
TGTGCCAGCAGTGCTAGGCTACGGGAACTTAATACTTACACCTTC
>TRBV3-1|.|TRBJ2-1|.
CASSQDSKRVPSGEQFF
TGTGCCAGCAGCCAAGATTCAAAGAGGGTCCCTTCAGGTGAGCAGTTCTTC
>TRBV28|.|TRBJ2-7|TRBD2
CASRISGGRGEQYF
TGTGCCAGCAGGATTAGCGGGGGAAGGGGCGAGCAGTACTTC
>TRBV20-1|many|TRBJ2-1|.
CSARNYNEQFF
TGCAGTGCTAGAAACTACAATGAGCAGTTCTTC
>TRBV2|.|TRBJ2-1|TRBD2
CASRKTSGRSPSSYNEQFF
TGTGCCAGCAGGAAGACTAGCGGGAGGTCTCCGAGCTCCTACAATGAGCAGTTCTTC
>TRBV27|few|TRBJ2-7|TRBD1
CASSLRGQGLYEQYF
TGTGCCAGCAGTTTAAGGGGACAGGGACTCTACGAGCAGTACTTC
>TRBV7-9|many|TRBJ2-2|TRBD2
CASSLNPGRARPGELFF
TGTGCCAGCAGCTTGAATCCAGGGAGGGCTCGACCCGGGGAGCTGTTTTTT
>TRBV20-1|.|TRBJ2-7|.
CSASSLPNSYEQYF
TGCAGTGCCAGCAGCTTACCAAACTCCTACGAGCAGTACTTC
>TRBV25-1|.|TRBJ1-5|.
CASSDSRGSRPQHF
TGTGCCAGCAGTGACTCCAGGGGCTCTCGGCCCCAGCATTTT
>TRBV2|.|TRBJ2-5|TRBD1
CASSETATGVETQYF
TGTGCCAGCAGTGAAACCGCGACAGGGGTTGAGACCCAGTACTTC
>TRBV7-9|.|TRBJ1-2|.
CASSVQTNYGYTF
TGTGCCAGCAGCGTACAAACCAACTATGGCTACACCTTC
>TRBV2|many|TRBJ2-7|.
CASAYSGTPSYEQYF
TGTGCCAGCGCTTATTCCGGGACCCCGTCCTACGAGCAGTACTTC
>TRBV6-5|many|TRBJ2-7|TRBD2
CASSLAGERYEQYF
TGTGCCAGCAGTTTAGCGGGGGAACGCTACGAGCAGTACTTC
>TRBV20-1|.|TRBJ2-1|TRBD2
CSARGAGERQFF
TGCAGTGCTAGGGGAGCGGGGGAGCGGCAGTTCTTC
>TRBV7-8|many|TRBJ2-5|.
CASSLEPDSQETQYF
TGTGCCAGCAGCTTAGAGCCAGATAGCCAAGAGACCCAGTACTTC
>TRBV6-2/TRBV6-3|.|TRBJ1-4|.
CASGFSGSANEKLFF
TGTGCCAGCGGCTTTTCGGGATCAGCTAATGAAAAACTGTTTTTT
>TRBV10-3|.|TRBJ2-7|TRBD2
CAIREAGGYEQYF
TGTGCCATCAGAGAAGCGGGGGGCTACGAGCAGTACTTC